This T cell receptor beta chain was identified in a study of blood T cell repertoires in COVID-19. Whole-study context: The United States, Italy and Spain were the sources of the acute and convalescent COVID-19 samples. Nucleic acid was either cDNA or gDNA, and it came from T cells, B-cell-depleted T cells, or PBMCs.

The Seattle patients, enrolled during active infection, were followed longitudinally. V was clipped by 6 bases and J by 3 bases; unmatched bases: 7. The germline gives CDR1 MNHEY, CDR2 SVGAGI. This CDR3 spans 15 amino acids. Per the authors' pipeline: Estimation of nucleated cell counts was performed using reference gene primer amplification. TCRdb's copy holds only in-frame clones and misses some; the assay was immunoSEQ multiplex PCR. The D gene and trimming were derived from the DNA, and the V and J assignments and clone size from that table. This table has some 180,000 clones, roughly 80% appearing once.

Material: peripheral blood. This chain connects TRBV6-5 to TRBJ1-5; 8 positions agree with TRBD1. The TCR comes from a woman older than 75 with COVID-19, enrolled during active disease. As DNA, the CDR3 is TGTGCCAGCAGCCCCCGGGACAGGCTCAATCAGCCCCAGCATTTT. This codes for CASSPRDRLNQPQHF.